The T cell receptor (beta chain) under discussion was sequenced for a study of OX40 agonist ivuxolimab in advanced cancers. With regard to the full study: The costimulatory receptor OX40 (CD134) was targeted by ivuxolimab, a fully human IgG2 agonistic monoclonal antibody. Three dose-escalation patients achieved partial responses, one with hepatocellular carcinoma and two with cutaneous melanoma. Intravenous ivuxolimab was administered to patients every 2 weeks at six dose levels: 0.01, 0.1, 0.3, 1.5, 3 and 10 mg/kg. Prior anti-PD-1, anti-PD-L1 or anti-CTLA-4 therapy was permitted, and checkpoint inhibitors had been received by under 50% of dose-escalation patients. Peripheral TCRbeta sequencing was intended to test whether TCR sequence diversity was altered and clonal T-cell expansion was caused by ivuxolimab. In the dose-escalation cohort, around four fifths of patients were male, and the mean age was approximately 60 years with a range of about 20 to 79. Of the roughly 52 dose-escalation patients, hepatocellular carcinoma was present in some 19, melanoma in around 15, renal cell carcinoma in 9 and head and neck cancer in 9. The paper reports the monotherapy dose-escalation portion (N of about 50 patients) of the phase I ivuxolimab trial. General findings and caveats noted by the study authors: In the 0.1-3.0 mg/kg groups, partial responders were among the patients with the lowest normalized peripheral clonal expansion, particularly in CD8+ T cells. The antigen specificity of the peripheral T cells that underwent clonal expansion was not determined. Low levels of normalized T-cell clonal expansion were also seen in some nonresponding patients. On average, CD8+ T cells showed more expanded clones than CD4+ T cells after ivuxolimab. At doses of 0.1 to 3.0 mg/kg, clonal expansion of both CD4+ and CD8+ T cells in blood was seen between baseline and week 6.

In the case of this clone: Its antigen target is currently unknown. No qualities accompany the bases; no much larger clone lies one base away.

Genomic DNA was isolated from the sorted cells so that the TCRbeta CDR3 region could be sequenced. The immunoSEQ Assay was used for sequencing of TCRbeta CDR3 regions. Here the immuneACCESS table is served through TCRdb, limited to in-frame sequences with V and J called. Missing clones are a known gap in these copies; in checked studies unresolved V genes cover under half, and the rest lacks a known reason. The sample table lists fewer than 20,000 clones, roughly 84% of them with a count of one. Jointly, the top ten make up 35% to 55% of the sample. Patients with a history of autoimmune disease or receiving systemic immunosuppression were excluded from the trial. Peripheral blood for TCR sequencing was collected from all dose cohorts at baseline, on cycle 4 day 1, and on cycle 7 day 1. Samples came from an open-label, multicenter, first-in-human phase I dose-escalation trial of ivuxolimab. Adults with locally advanced or metastatic melanoma, renal cell, hepatocellular, or head and neck squamous cell carcinoma were enrolled in the trial. CD4+ and CD8+ T cells were sorted separately from peripheral blood before TCR sequencing.

V is cut by 0 bases and J by 3 bases, and the space between the germline ends is 7 bases. The germline V gene (reference sequence) yields SGHNT for CDR1 and YYREEE for CDR2. Inclusive of the bounding cysteine and phenylalanine, the CDR3 is 13 residues long. The sequence is cut down to CDR3 DNA, 39 bases in frame from base 1. Recombination joined TRBV5-4 with TRBJ2-7; the D gene cannot be named for sure. This clonotype was sampled from an adult with an advanced solid tumor such as melanoma, head and neck, liver or kidney cancer. Source: CD4+ or CD8+ T cells sorted from blood, taken in a trial of the OX40 agonist ivuxolimab. CDR3 reads: CASSLGPDYEQYF. The DNA sequence is given as TGTGCCAGCAGCTTGGGGCCCGACTACGAGCAGTACTTC. This CDR3, with the reference TRBV5-4 and TRBJ2-7 proteins standing in past its ends, gives the full variable domain ETGVTQSPTHLIKTRGQQVTLRCSSQSGHNTVSWYQQALGQGPQFIFQYYREEENGRGNFPPRFSGLQFPNYSSELNVNALELDDSALYLCASSLGPDYEQYFGPGTRLTVT.